This TCR beta chain emerged from a study of immune characterization of retroperitoneal liposarcoma. MiXCR was run by TCRdb on the PCR reads, yielding one entry per CDR3 protein. The data contain fewer than 9,500 distinct CDR3 sequences, 43% of them singletons. Unmatched junction bases numbered 1, after V lost 1 base and J lost 3 bases. The CDR3 runs 15 residues. Per germline, CDR1 SGHTA and CDR2 FQGNSA. This clonotype is categorized as medium-sized (0.01 to 0.1%). Input material: tumor tissue. The sequence was obtained from a male donor with retroperitoneal liposarcoma. This sequence joins TRBV7-2 and TRBJ2-1, with 9 bases fitting TRBD2. Here the CDR3 DNA reads TGTGCCAGCAGCTTAGATAGCGGGAGCTACAATGAGCAGTTCTTC. Its translation is CASSLDSGSYNEQFF.